One sample yielded the 8 T cell receptor beta chains listed below, sequenced in a study of response to subunit inactivated influenza vaccine (dated 2018 in TCRdb). Library preparation used RT-PCR. The instrument given in TCRdb is Illumina HiSeq 2500. TCRdb ran its own pipeline on the public reads, namely fastp trimming at Q25 and MiXCR clone calling, and kept in-frame beta chains. Here each entry gathers all rows of one CDR3 protein and keeps the most common genes and DNA. For this sample there are a few hundred thousand distinct CDR3 sequences; roughly 15% appear just once. Over 8.5% of the sample is held by the ten biggest clonotypes. Sequenced here: PBMCs from blood, sampled approximately 13 days after vaccination. The receptors here all came from a man in his fifties who received an inactivated influenza vaccine. Donor details come from another sample of the same person, matched by shared clones.

Only a few counts were recorded for this clonotype. The chain uses TRBV28 and TRBJ2-3, with D possibly matching TRBD2 (6 bases). V was clipped by 6 bases and J by 1 base, with 23 bases between them. CDR1 is MDHEN, CDR2 SYDVKM, per germline. The CDR3 covers 18 residues. CDR3 DNA sequence: TGTGCCAGCAGCTTGGGACTTTATCTCGAATATCGCACAGATACGCAGTATTTT. This translates into CASSLGLYLEYRTDTQYF.

A few counts support this clonotype. The chain recombines TRBV12-3 or TRBV12-4 with TRBJ2-2; 7 nucleotides align to TRBD1. This CDR3 comprises 14 residues. The V and J ends lost 3 bases and 7 bases, in that order; junction bases with no gene match: 5. CDR3 sequence: CASSFEGAIGELFF. CDR3 nucleotides: TGTGCCAGCAGTTTTGAGGGGGCTATCGGGGAGCTGTTTTTT.

There are a few counts of this clonotype. This rearrangement joins TRBV24-1 to TRBJ2-3; 12 bases align to TRBD2. There are 15 residues in the CDR3. Trimming removed 3 bases from V and 3 bases from J; junction bases left unmatched: 0. Germline CDR1 and CDR2: KGHDR and SFDVKD. CDR3 sequence reads: CATSDGTSGTDTQYF. The CDR3, as DNA: TGTGCCACCAGTGATGGGACTAGCGGGACAGATACGCAGTATTTT.

The V and J genes are TRBV5-1 and TRBJ2-1; D gene uncertain. The CDR3 covers 12 residues. V was cut by 1 base and J by 8 bases, with 7 bases left in between. Germline CDR1 is SGHRS and CDR2 is YFSETQ. Here the CDR3 reads CASSLQIHEQFF. CDR3 bases: TGCGCCAGCAGCTTGCAAATCCATGAGCAGTTCTTC.

This clonotype was detected a few times. The chain combines TRBV20-1 with TRBJ1-2, with D perhaps matching TRBD1 (5 bases). The V gene's germline CDR1 is DFQATT and CDR2 SNEGSKA (reference sequence). CDR3 length: 13 amino acids. The ends were cut back, 5 bases at V and 6 bases at J, with 16 bases in the middle. The CDR3 here is CSAQDRRGHGYTF. DNA of the CDR3: TGCAGTGCTCAAGACCGGAGGGGCCATGGCTACACCTTC.

This chain joins TRBV20-1 and TRBJ1-5, with D possibly matching TRBD1 (5 bases). Germline V gene data show CDR1 as DFQATT and CDR2 as SNEGSKA (reference sequence). The germline V and J ends were trimmed by 1 base and 6 bases, with 7 bases remaining between them. The CDR3 has 12 residues. DNA of the CDR3: TGCAGTGCTAGAGTGGGGGGTCAGCCCCAGCATTTT. Encoded protein: CSARVGGQPQHF.

This clonotype occurred a few times. The rearrangement links TRBV30 to TRBJ1-1, with a weak D call TRBD1 (5 bases). Trimming cost V 2 bases and J 4 bases, with 11 bases left between them. This CDR3 has 13 amino acids. Germline assignment: CDR1 GTSNPN and CDR2 SVGIG (reference sequence). Written as DNA, the CDR3 is TGTGCCTGGAGTTTAGGGGTCGGCACTGAAGCTTTCTTT. It specifies CAWSLGVGTEAFF.

The sample holds a few counts of this clonotype. This chain uses TRBV6-5 with TRBJ2-4; D is possibly TRBD2 (7 bases). The V and J ends lost 2 bases and 5 bases respectively, with 10 bases between them. This CDR3 is built from 14 residues. Germline V gives CDR1 MNHEY, CDR2 SVGAGI. As DNA, the CDR3 is TGTGCCAGCAGTTACGTGGGGGGGCAAAACATTCAGTACTTC. This encodes CASSYVGGQNIQYF.